The 13 T cell receptor beta chains presented below share a single source sample, sequenced in a study of early T cells in non-severe SARS-CoV-2 infection. TCRdb re-derived calls from the 5' RACE reads in MiXCR, one entry per CDR3 protein. This sample has about 77,000 distinct CDR3 sequences, with roughly a sixth found just once. What was sequenced was whole blood. Receptors originate from an adult who was a healthcare worker with PCR-confirmed SARS-CoV-2 infection or an uninfected control (not recorded which).

The chain uses TRBV9 and TRBJ2-3; no reliable D call. This CDR3 contains 15 residues. CDR1 is SGDLS, CDR2 YYNGEE, per germline. V was trimmed by 4 bases and J by 3 bases, leaving 15 bases between them. CDR3: CASSPRLTGTDTQYF. CDR3 coding DNA: TGTGCCAGCAGCCCTCGGTTAACCGGGACAGATACGCAGTATTTT. Drawing the rest from reference TRBV9 and TRBJ2-3, the complete variable domain is DSGVTQTPKHLITATGQRVTLRCSPRSGDLSVYWYQQSLDQGLQFLIQYYNGEERAKGNILERFSAQQFPDLHSELNLSSLELGDSALYFCASSPRLTGTDTQYFGPGTRLTVL.

On this clonotype itself: This is likely a read error, given that the CDR3 carries no conserved phenylalanine or tryptophan at its end. The chain uses TRBV27 and TRBJ2-1; 7 positions agree with TRBD1. The CDR3 is made up of 16 amino acids. V lost 6 bases, J lost 5 bases, and 13 bases stayed unmatched. Germline V gene sequence: CDR1 MNHEY, CDR2 SMNVEV (reference sequence). The CDR3 nucleotides are TGTGCCAGCAGCTCCTTGTTTGGGACAGTAGACAATGAGCAGTTCCTC. It translates to CASSSLFGTVDNEQFL.

This chain connects TRBV5-1 to TRBJ2-3; the match to TRBD2 covers 12 bases. The germline CDR1 and CDR2 sequences are SGHRS and YFSETQ. The CDR3 runs 17 residues. V trimming: 4 bases; J trimming: 4 bases; junction bases outside the gene matches: 10. The CDR3 sequence: CASSPDLAGGKADTQYF. Here the CDR3 DNA reads TGCGCCAGCAGCCCGGACCTAGCGGGAGGGAAGGCAGATACGCAGTATTTT. Full variable domain (remainder filled in from reference TRBV5-1 and TRBJ2-3): KAGVTQTPRYLIKTRGQQVTLSCSPISGHRSVSWYQQTPGQGLQFLFEYFSETQRNKGNFPGRFSGRQFSNSRSEMNVSTLELGDSALYLCASSPDLAGGKADTQYFGPGTRLTVL.

The sample holds a few counts of this clonotype. The gene calls are TRBV11-3 and TRBJ2-3; 7 bases match TRBD2. The CDR3 sequence is 16 residues long. The V gene's germline CDR1 is SGHNT and CDR2 YENEEA. V dropped 4 bases and J dropped 6; count of bases not matched to a gene: 13. The CDR3 is CASSSVLGGGQDTQYF. The CDR3 DNA reads as TGTGCCAGCAGCTCCGTGTTAGGCGGGGGTCAGGATACGCAGTATTTT.

This clonotype occurred a few times. The J gene is TRBJ2-3, the V gene TRBV27; 9 bases match TRBD2. Germline CDR1 reads MNHEY; CDR2 reads SMNVEV (reference sequence). The CDR3 runs 16 residues. Trimming removed 6 bases from V and 1 base from J; junction bases left unmatched: 8. The CDR3 sequence: CASRSLLAGRTDTQYF. The CDR3 bases are TGTGCCAGCAGATCTCTCCTAGCGGGGCGCACAGATACGCAGTATTTT.

In this sample, this clonotype turned up many times. J is TRBJ1-1 and V is TRBV5-5; no definite D call. This CDR3 is 14 amino acids long. V was cut by 4 bases and J by 0 bases, with 10 bases left in between. Per the germline V gene, CDR1 is SGHKS and CDR2 is YYEKEE (reference sequence). The CDR3 DNA reads as TGTGCCAGCAGCCCGACACAGATGAACACTGAAGCTTTCTTT. This sequence encodes CASSPTQMNTEAFF.

This chain uses TRBV7-9 with TRBJ2-1; 14 nucleotides agree with TRBD2. CDR3 length: 15 amino acids. Per the germline V gene, CDR1 is SEHNR and CDR2 is FQNEAQ (reference sequence). The ends lost 5 bases at V and 6 bases at J; junction bases unmatched: 3. CDR3 amino acids: CASSRLAGGSNEQFF. In DNA form, the CDR3 reads TGTGCCAGCAGCCGACTAGCGGGAGGGTCCAATGAGCAGTTCTTC.

The chain carries TRBV7-3 and TRBJ2-2; 9 nucleotides line up with TRBD1. From germline, CDR1 is SGHTA and CDR2 FQGTGA. The CDR3 covers 14 residues. After removal of 5 bases from V and 7 bases from J, the junction contained 5 bases not matched to a gene. CDR3 sequence reads: CASSIQGAIGELFF. The CDR3 DNA reads as TGTGCCAGCAGCATACAGGGGGCCATCGGGGAGCTGTTTTTT.

The sample holds a few counts of this clonotype. The gene calls are TRBV28 and TRBJ2-1; 11 nucleotides align to TRBD2. The V and J ends lost 6 bases and 0 bases, in that order; junction bases with no gene match: 7. The CDR3 extends over 17 amino acids. Germline V gene sequence: CDR1 MDHEN, CDR2 SYDVKM. For the CDR3, the DNA is TGTGCCAGCAGACCCTCGACTAGCGGGGTCTCCTACAATGAGCAGTTCTTC. The encoded protein is CASRPSTSGVSYNEQFF.

V gene TRBV10-2 combines with J gene TRBJ2-1; 8 positions match TRBD2. The CDR3 loop spans 12 amino acids. The germline V gene encodes CDR1 WSHSY and CDR2 SAAADI. Unmatched junction bases numbered 6, after V lost 2 bases and J lost 15 bases. CDR3 nucleotide sequence: TGCGCCAGCAGTGAGCTCACTAGCGGCGGGTTCTTC. Translated, it gives CASSELTSGGFF.

The chain links TRBV19 to TRBJ2-5, with D possibly matching TRBD1 (5 bases). V dropped 5 bases and J dropped 7 bases, with 14 bases sitting between them. The length of the CDR3 is 13 residues. Germline V lookup: CDR1 LNHDA, CDR2 SQIVND (reference sequence). CDR3 sequence: CASSLQTATTQYF. CDR3 nucleotide sequence: TGTGCCAGTAGTCTACAGACAGCGACGACCCAGTACTTC.

The genes are TRBV29-1 and TRBJ1-1; D remains unclear. With 5 bases removed from V and 1 base from J, the gap between germline ends came to 14 bases. The CDR3 spans 14 residues. Germline V CDR1 and CDR2: SQVTM, ANQGSEA. The CDR3 spells CSVTPLGRNTEAFF. The CDR3 bases are TGCAGCGTTACCCCCTTAGGGAGGAACACTGAAGCTTTCTTT.

The chain uses TRBV4-2 and TRBJ1-4; D is unresolved. V lost 3 bases and J 5 bases, leaving 13 bases between the germline ends. Germline V gene sequence: CDR1 LGHNA, CDR2 YNFKEQ. The CDR3 is made up of 15 amino acids. The CDR3 DNA reads as TGTGCCAGCAGCCAGGAATGGGGAGGGAATGAAAAACTGTTTTTT. Protein sequence: CASSQEWGGNEKLFF.